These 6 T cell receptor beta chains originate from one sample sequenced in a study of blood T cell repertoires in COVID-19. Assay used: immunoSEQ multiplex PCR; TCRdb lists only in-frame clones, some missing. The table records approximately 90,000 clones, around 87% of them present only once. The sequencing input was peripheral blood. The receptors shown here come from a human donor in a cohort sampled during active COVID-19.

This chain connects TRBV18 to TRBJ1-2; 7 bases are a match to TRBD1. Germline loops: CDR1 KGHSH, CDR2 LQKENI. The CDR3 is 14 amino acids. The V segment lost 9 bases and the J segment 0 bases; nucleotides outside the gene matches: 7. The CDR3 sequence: CARSGGGSNYGYTF. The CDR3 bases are TGTGCCAGAAGCGGAGGGGGCTCTAACTATGGCTACACCTTC.

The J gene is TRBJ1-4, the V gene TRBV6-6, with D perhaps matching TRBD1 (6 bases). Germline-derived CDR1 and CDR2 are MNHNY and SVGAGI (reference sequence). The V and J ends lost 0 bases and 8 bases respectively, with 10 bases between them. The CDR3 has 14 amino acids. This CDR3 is CASSYSRGQEKLFF. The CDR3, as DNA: TGTGCCAGCAGTTACTCGAGGGGACAAGAAAAACTGTTTTTT.

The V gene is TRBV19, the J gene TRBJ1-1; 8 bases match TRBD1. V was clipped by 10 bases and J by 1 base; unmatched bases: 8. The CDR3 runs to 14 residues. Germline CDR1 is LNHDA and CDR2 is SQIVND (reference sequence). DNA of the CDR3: TGTGCCACCGCAGGACAGGGATCGAACACTGAAGCTTTCTTT. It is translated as CATAGQGSNTEAFF.

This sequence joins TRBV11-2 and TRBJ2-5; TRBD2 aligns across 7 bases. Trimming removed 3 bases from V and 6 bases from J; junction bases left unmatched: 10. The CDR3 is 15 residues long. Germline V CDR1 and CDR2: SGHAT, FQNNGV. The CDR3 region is CASSFDWSGRKTQYF. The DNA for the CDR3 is TGTGCCAGCAGCTTCGACTGGTCCGGGAGGAAGACCCAGTACTTC.

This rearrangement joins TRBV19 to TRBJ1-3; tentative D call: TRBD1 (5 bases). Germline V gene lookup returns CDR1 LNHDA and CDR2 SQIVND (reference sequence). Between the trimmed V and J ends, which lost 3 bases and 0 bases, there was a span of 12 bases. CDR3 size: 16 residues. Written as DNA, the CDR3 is TGTGCCAGTAGTATGAGATGGGGCCTCTCTGGAAACACCATATATTTT. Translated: CASSMRWGLSGNTIYF.

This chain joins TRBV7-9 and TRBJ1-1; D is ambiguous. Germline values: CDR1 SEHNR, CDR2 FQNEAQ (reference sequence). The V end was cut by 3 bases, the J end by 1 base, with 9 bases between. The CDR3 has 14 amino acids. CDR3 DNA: TGTGCCAGCAGCTTGAGTCAGGCGAACACTGAAGCTTTCTTT. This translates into CASSLSQANTEAFF.